Listed below are T cell receptor beta chains from one sample, sequenced in a study of T cells in Graves' hyperthyroidism and ophthalmopathy. TCRdb fed the multiplex PCR reads into MiXCR, producing one record per CDR3 protein. The data show around 400,000 distinct CDR3 sequences, with approximately 25% seen just once and roughly 70% held by the top ten. The sample consisted of blood. The receptors stem from a middle-aged man with Graves' hyperthyroidism. The CDR3 runs from the conserved cysteine through the conserved F or W. Each record gives: V gene, D gene, clone size, J gene, CDR3 protein, CDR3 DNA. A D gene is named only where the DNA matches it firmly. The size field is filled for only some rows; it gives once, few, many or a size class.

>TRBV27|NA|many|TRBJ1-1
CASSELNRAPLNTEAFF
TGTGCCAGCAGTGAGCTCAACAGGGCTCCCTTGAACACTGAAGCTTTCTTT
>TRBV28|TRBD2|many|TRBJ2-7
CASSPSGLVHYEQYF
TGTGCCAGCAGTCCCTCCGGACTAGTTCACTACGAGCAGTACTTC
>TRBV2|NA|few|TRBJ2-1
CASRRGHEQFF
TGTGCCAGCAGGCGGGGCCATGAGCAGTTCTTC
>TRBV19|NA|NA|TRBJ2-1
CASSTRAQSRARGGEQFF
TGTGCCAGTAGTACCCGAGCCCAGTCGCGGGCCCGTGGGGGTGAGCAGTTCTTC
>TRBV12-3/TRBV12-4|NA|NA|TRBJ2-3
CASSLGGWADTQYF
TGTGCCAGCAGTTTAGGTGGCTGGGCAGATACGCAGTATTTT
>TRBV10-3|NA|few|TRBJ1-2
CAISATPNYGYTF
TGTGCCATCAGTGCAACCCCTAACTATGGCTACACCTTC
>TRBV5-1|NA|few|TRBJ2-6
CASNSGLFDSGANVLTF
TGCGCCAGCAACTCGGGACTCTTCGACTCTGGGGCCAACGTCCTGACTTTC
>TRBV27|NA|few|TRBJ1-2
CASSLLGGGYGYTF
TGTGCCAGCAGTTTACTTGGGGGAGGCTATGGCTACACCTTC
>TRBV15|NA|few|TRBJ2-1
CATSRDRGANNEQFF
TGTGCCACCAGCAGAGATCGGGGGGCAAACAATGAGCAGTTCTTC
>TRBV28|NA|many|TRBJ1-1
CASSPPGPEAFF
TGTGCCAGCAGTCCCCCCGGACCCGAAGCTTTCTTT
>TRBV12-3/TRBV12-4|TRBD2|few|TRBJ2-1
CASSSHYGLAGTYNEQFF
TGTGCCAGCAGTTCCCACTACGGACTAGCGGGGACCTACAATGAGCAGTTCTTC
>TRBV2|TRBD1|many|TRBJ2-1
CASSEVGGIIYNEQFF
TGTGCCAGCAGTGAAGTAGGGGGCATAATCTACAATGAGCAGTTCTTC
>TRBV6-1|NA|many|TRBJ1-1
CASSSGPNTEAFF
TGTGCCAGCAGTTCGGGCCCGAACACTGAAGCTTTCTTT
>TRBV20-1|TRBD1|few|TRBJ2-5
CSAPPHEGAGETQYF
TGCAGTGCCCCACCCCACGAGGGGGCTGGAGAGACCCAGTACTTC
>TRBV7-2|NA|many|TRBJ2-1
CASSFAGTSSYNEQFF
TGTGCCAGCAGCTTTGCCGGGACTTCTTCCTACAATGAGCAGTTCTTC
>TRBV18|NA|NA|TRBJ2-1
CASSPLAFGYNEQFF
TGTGCCAGCTCACCACTAGCTTTTGGCTACAATGAGCAGTTCTTC
>TRBV10-3|TRBD1|few|TRBJ2-5
CALSTGGKGETQYF
TGTGCCTTATCGACAGGGGGGAAAGGAGAGACCCAGTACTTC
>TRBV14|NA|NA|TRBJ2-7
CASSQSQTYEQYF
TGTGCCAGCAGCCAATCACAAACCTACGAGCAGTACTTC
>TRBV3-1|TRBD1|once|TRBJ1-3
CASSLPPGTGAGNTIYF
TGTGCCAGCAGCCTACCTCCGGGGACAGGGGCTGGAAACACCATATATTTT
>TRBV5-1|NA|many|TRBJ1-2
CASSLEGSNYGYTF
TGCGCCAGCAGCTTGGAAGGGTCTAACTATGGCTACACCTTC
>TRBV20-1|TRBD2|few|TRBJ2-3
CSAVPLAGGPTDTQYF
TGCAGTGCCGTTCCACTAGCGGGAGGGCCCACAGATACGCAGTATTTT